Presented here are 29 T cell receptor beta chains from one specimen sequenced in a study of blood T cell repertoires in COVID-19. The protocol was immunoSEQ multiplex PCR, while the TCRdb copy is restricted to in-frame clones and leaves out a portion. The table records fewer than 300,000 clones, approximately 83% of them present only once. The sequenced material came from PBMCs or T cells enriched from blood (not recorded which). The origin of the receptors is a woman between 25 and 40 years old who had recovered from COVID-19.

The chain links TRBV7-2 to TRBJ1-5; D may be TRBD1 (6 bases). The CDR3 runs 18 residues. V was trimmed by 2 bases and J by 3 bases, leaving 20 bases between them. CDR1 SGHTA and CDR2 FQGNSA come from the germline V gene. The CDR3 DNA follows: TGTGCCAGCAGCTTAAATCCCGAGGGGGGGGCAGTCAATCAGCCCCAGCATTTT. This encodes CASSLNPEGGAVNQPQHF.

The chain joins TRBV19 to TRBJ1-1; no definite D call. V dropped 5 bases and J dropped 0 bases, with 7 bases sitting between them. Germline loops: CDR1 LNHDA, CDR2 SQIVND (reference sequence). This CDR3 spans 13 amino acids. The CDR3 spells CASSFNMNTEAFF. The DNA of the CDR3 is TGTGCCAGTAGTTTCAACATGAACACTGAAGCTTTCTTT.

This rearrangement joins TRBV25-1 to TRBJ2-3; 8 positions match TRBD1. The germline CDR1 and CDR2 sequences are MGHDK and SYGVNS. The CDR3 contains 15 residues. Trimming took 2 bases from V and 3 from J; bases not matched to a gene: 4. In DNA, the CDR3 is TGTGCCAGCAGTGAAGGACAGGGATCAACAGATACGCAGTATTTT. It translates to CASSEGQGSTDTQYF.

This clone is a singleton in its sample. The V gene is TRBV28, the J gene TRBJ1-1, with D tentatively TRBD1 (5 bases). Between the trimmed V and J ends, which lost 10 bases and 10 bases, there was a span of 13 bases. CDR3 size: 10 residues. Germline CDR1 is MDHEN and CDR2 is SYDVKM. Here the CDR3 reads CAILGEGAFF. The DNA of the CDR3 is TGTGCCATCCTGGGGGAGGGAGCTTTCTTT.

The chain combines TRBV20-1 with TRBJ2-6; 8 bases align to TRBD1. V was pared by 3 bases and J by 0 bases, with 7 bases of the junction left unmatched. CDR3 length: 17 residues. Germline loops: CDR1 DFQATT, CDR2 SNEGSKA (reference sequence). Here the CDR3 DNA reads TGCAGTGCTAGTGGACAGGGAGGACCCTCTGGGGCCAACGTCCTGACTTTC. Its translation: CSASGQGGPSGANVLTF.

V gene TRBV9 combines with J gene TRBJ1-1, with unresolved D. This CDR3 has 15 amino acids. With 3 bases removed from V and 5 bases from J, the gap between germline ends came to 17 bases. Germline V CDR1 and CDR2: SGDLS, YYNGEE. The DNA for the CDR3 is TGTGCCAGCAGCGGCTCTAAGGAGGGAGGTACTGAAGCTTTCTTT. Amino acids: CASSGSKEGGTEAFF.

The chain joins TRBV10-3 to TRBJ1-6; 7 positions agree with TRBD1. The V segment lost 8 bases and the J segment 5 bases; nucleotides outside the gene matches: 6. This CDR3 has 14 residues. Germline CDR1 reads ENHRY; CDR2 reads SYGVKD. The CDR3 DNA is TGTGCCATCGGGGACAGAAAAGATAATTCACCCCTCCACTTT. It encodes CAIGDRKDNSPLHF.

This chain uses TRBV13 with TRBJ2-7; 8 nucleotides align to TRBD1. V lost 3 bases, J lost 5 bases, and 12 bases stayed unmatched. CDR3 length: 16 residues. The germline CDR1 and CDR2 sequences are PRHDT and FYEKMQ (reference sequence). The CDR3 spells CASSLIGSDRVDEQYF. The CDR3, as DNA: TGTGCCAGCAGCTTGATAGGATCGGACAGGGTGGACGAGCAGTACTTC.

The sample holds one count of this clone. The rearrangement uses TRBV27 and TRBJ2-2; D uncertain. Between the trimmed V and J ends, which lost 3 bases and 4 bases, there was a span of 6 bases. CDR1 MNHEY and CDR2 SMNVEV come from the germline V gene (reference sequence). The CDR3 runs to 13 residues. The CDR3 reads CASSLAVTGELFF. The CDR3 DNA follows: TGTGCCAGCAGTTTGGCGGTCACCGGGGAGCTGTTTTTT.

Only one count was recorded for this clone. CDR3 bases: TGTGCCAGCAGCCTGCGGAACACCGGGGAGCTGTTTTTT. Residues: CASSLRNTGELFF. The rearrangement uses TRBV12-3 or TRBV12-4 and TRBJ2-2; D is unresolved. Trimming took off 6 bases at V and 1 base at J, with 6 bases between the two ends. This CDR3 has 13 amino acids.

The rearrangement links TRBV27 to TRBJ1-2; 10 nucleotides align to TRBD1. Germline V gene sequence: CDR1 MNHEY, CDR2 SMNVEV (reference sequence). After removal of 6 bases from V and 5 bases from J, the junction contained 6 bases not matched to a gene. CDR3 length equals 14 residues. CDR3 nucleotide sequence: TGTGCCAGCAGACTGACAGGGGGCGCGTATGGCTACACCTTC. Amino acid sequence: CASRLTGGAYGYTF.

V is TRBV27 and J is TRBJ1-6; TRBD1 might be the D (5 bases). Germline-derived CDR1 and CDR2 are MNHEY and SMNVEV (reference sequence). The CDR3 has 18 residues. Trimming took 6 bases from V and 0 from J, leaving 18 bases between them. CDR3 in amino acids: CASRQDSHLSSYNSPLHF. The DNA for the CDR3 is TGTGCCAGCAGGCAAGACAGCCACCTGAGCTCCTATAATTCACCCCTCCACTTT.

The chain carries TRBV25-1 and TRBJ2-1; D call uncertain. V gave up 5 bases and J gave up 6 bases, with 17 bases separating them. The CDR3 has 15 residues. The germline V gene has CDR1 MGHDK and CDR2 SYGVNS. The CDR3 loop reads CASSLLRSSGNEQFF. CDR3 in DNA: TGTGCCAGCAGTCTCCTTAGATCGTCCGGCAATGAGCAGTTCTTC.

V is TRBV12-5 and J is TRBJ1-5, with TRBD1 matching 7 bases. Looked up from germline, CDR1 is LGHNT and CDR2 is FRNRAP. Trimming at V came to 5 bases and at J to 0 bases, leaving 1 base not matched to a gene. CDR3 length: 14 amino acids. CDR3 sequence: CASGTGASNQPQHF. The DNA of the CDR3 is TGTGCTAGTGGTACAGGGGCTAGCAATCAGCCCCAGCATTTT.

The genes are TRBV2 and TRBJ2-7, with D tentatively TRBD2 (5 bases). V lost 7 bases and J 4 bases, leaving 17 bases between the germline ends. This CDR3 spans 14 amino acids. Germline values: CDR1 SNHLY, CDR2 FYNNEI. In DNA, the CDR3 is TGTGCCAGCACCCCCGGGGTTGGGCTTTACGAGCAGTACTTC. Amino acids: CASTPGVGLYEQYF.

The sample holds one count of this clone. For the CDR3, the DNA is TGTGCCAGCGGGAGACAGGGCTTTAATCAGCCCCAGCATTTT. Translation: CASGRQGFNQPQHF. This chain links TRBV5-6 with TRBJ1-5; 7 positions agree with TRBD1. Germline loops: CDR1 SGHDT, CDR2 YYEEEE. The CDR3 length is 14 residues. Trimming at V came to 7 bases and at J to 4 bases, leaving 8 bases not matched to a gene.

The chain links TRBV5-1 to TRBJ1-1, with D uncertain. The germline CDR1 and CDR2 sequences are SGHRS and YFSETQ. V lost 2 bases, J lost 4 bases, and 6 bases lay in between. This CDR3 has 12 residues. The CDR3 coding sequence is TGCGCCAGCAGCTTCGGAGTCACTGAAGCTTTCTTT. This gives the protein CASSFGVTEAFF.

The rearrangement uses TRBV27 and TRBJ1-4; 8 bases line up with TRBD1. The CDR3 totals 16 residues. Germline loops: CDR1 MNHEY, CDR2 SMNVEV (reference sequence). V lost 6 bases and J lost 4; bases outside the gene matches: 10. The CDR3 is CASRSGTGSLNEKLFF. The CDR3 DNA sequence: TGTGCCAGCAGATCCGGGACAGGCTCCCTTAATGAAAAACTGTTTTTT.

The rearrangement links TRBV5-4 to TRBJ1-2; 7 nucleotides agree with TRBD1. Germline trimming cut 4 bases from V and 4 bases from J; bases unmatched to any gene: 16. The CDR3 contains 17 residues. Germline CDR1 and CDR2: SGHNT and YYREEE (reference sequence). The CDR3 protein is CASSRRDSRPASYGYTF. The CDR3 nucleotides are TGTGCCAGCAGCAGGAGGGACAGCCGCCCAGCGAGCTATGGCTACACCTTC.

J is TRBJ1-4 and V is TRBV11-2, with 10 nucleotides matching TRBD1. Germline values: CDR1 SGHAT, CDR2 FQNNGV. The trim removed 5 bases at V and 10 bases at J, leaving 4 bases unmatched. The CDR3 contains 13 residues. CDR3 in amino acids: CASSQDRGRKLFF. The CDR3 nucleotides are TGTGCCAGCAGCCAGGACAGGGGGAGAAAACTGTTTTTT.

This clone has only one observation. V gene TRBV6-5 combines with J gene TRBJ1-1; D possibly corresponds to TRBD1 (5 bases). Germline values: CDR1 MNHEY, CDR2 SVGAGI. This CDR3 has 12 residues. Trimming shortened V by 8 bases and J by 1 base, and 8 bases separated the two germline ends. CDR3 protein: CASRGGNTEAFF. The CDR3 DNA follows: TGTGCCAGCCGGGGGGGGAACACTGAAGCTTTCTTT.

The chain is built from TRBV30 and TRBJ1-5; 8 bases align to TRBD1. Germline V gives CDR1 GTSNPN, CDR2 SVGIG (reference sequence). The CDR3 loop spans 18 amino acids. V trimming: 4 bases; J trimming: 0 bases; junction bases outside the gene matches: 14. The CDR3, as DNA: TGTGCCTGGACGCCCTCCCGGGACAGGTTCTATAGCAATCAGCCCCAGCATTTT. This sequence encodes CAWTPSRDRFYSNQPQHF. The whole variable domain, remainder taken from reference TRBV30 and TRBJ1-5, is SQTIHQWPATLVQPVGSPLSLECTVEGTSNPNLYWYRQAAGRGLQLLFYSVGIGQISSEVPQNLSASRPQDRQFILSSKKLLLSDSGFYLCAWTPSRDRFYSNQPQHFGDGTRLSIL.

For the CDR3, the DNA is TGTGCCAGCAGTCTGACTTACGGGGACAATGAGCAGTTCTTC. This encodes CASSLTYGDNEQFF. The chain employs TRBV28 and TRBJ2-1; a possible D gene is TRBD2 (5 bases). Germline CDR1 is MDHEN and CDR2 is SYDVKM. V was cut by 5 bases and J by 5 bases, with 13 bases left in between. The length of the CDR3 is 14 residues.

The chain carries TRBV19 and TRBJ2-7, with 8 bases that match TRBD2. In germline, CDR1 is LNHDA, CDR2 SQIVND (reference sequence). The CDR3 is 15 residues long. V lost 3 bases to trimming and J lost 2 bases; unmatched junction nucleotides: 6. The CDR3 here is CASSIRAGGAYEQYF. As DNA, the CDR3 is TGTGCCAGTAGTATCAGGGCGGGAGGAGCCTACGAGCAGTACTTC.

V usage is TRBV30 and J usage is TRBJ1-5; TRBD1 is a possible D gene (5 bases). Germline V gene sequence: CDR1 GTSNPN, CDR2 SVGIG (reference sequence). Trimming cost V 2 bases and J 0 bases, with 17 bases left between them. CDR3 length: 17 amino acids. CDR3 loop: CAWSRGVGSYSNQPQHF. The CDR3 DNA reads as TGTGCCTGGAGTCGGGGGGTGGGATCTTATAGCAATCAGCCCCAGCATTTT.

The chain has TRBV2 and TRBJ2-5, with TRBD2 identical over 8 bases. CDR3 length equals 16 residues. Unmatched junction bases numbered 15, after V lost 7 bases and J lost 5 bases. Germline CDR1 is SNHLY and CDR2 is FYNNEI. The DNA of the CDR3 is TGTGCCAGCACCGGGGGGAGCGGGAGAGCGGCGGAGACCCAGTACTTC. Translation: CASTGGSGRAAETQYF.

The V gene is TRBV5-4, the J gene TRBJ2-1; a possible D gene is TRBD1 (6 bases). CDR1 and CDR2 (germline): SGHNT, YYREEE (reference sequence). The germline V and J ends were trimmed by 0 bases and 5 bases, with 9 bases remaining between them. The CDR3 is 14 amino acids. DNA of the CDR3: TGTGCCAGCAGCTTGGTAGCAGGGGACAATGAGCAGTTCTTC. It specifies CASSLVAGDNEQFF.

The chain carries TRBV24-1 and TRBJ2-1, with a weak D call TRBD2 (5 bases). The CDR3 loop spans 16 amino acids. CDR1 and CDR2 from the germline V gene are KGHDR and SFDVKD. Trimming shortened V by 4 bases and J by 0 bases, and 12 bases separated the two germline ends. CDR3 amino acids: CATSDRAASSYNEQFF. CDR3 DNA: TGTGCCACCAGTGACCGAGCGGCGAGCTCCTACAATGAGCAGTTCTTC.

This sequence joins TRBV18 and TRBJ2-4; TRBD1 aligns across 9 bases. There are 18 residues in the CDR3. Germline lookup yields CDR1 KGHSH and CDR2 LQKENI. The J segment lost 2 bases and the V segment lost 2 bases, leaving 10 bases of the junction unmatched. The CDR3 DNA reads TGTGCCAGCTCACCATTTTCCGGGACAGGGAGGACCAAAAACATTCAGTACTTC. Amino acid sequence: CASSPFSGTGRTKNIQYF.